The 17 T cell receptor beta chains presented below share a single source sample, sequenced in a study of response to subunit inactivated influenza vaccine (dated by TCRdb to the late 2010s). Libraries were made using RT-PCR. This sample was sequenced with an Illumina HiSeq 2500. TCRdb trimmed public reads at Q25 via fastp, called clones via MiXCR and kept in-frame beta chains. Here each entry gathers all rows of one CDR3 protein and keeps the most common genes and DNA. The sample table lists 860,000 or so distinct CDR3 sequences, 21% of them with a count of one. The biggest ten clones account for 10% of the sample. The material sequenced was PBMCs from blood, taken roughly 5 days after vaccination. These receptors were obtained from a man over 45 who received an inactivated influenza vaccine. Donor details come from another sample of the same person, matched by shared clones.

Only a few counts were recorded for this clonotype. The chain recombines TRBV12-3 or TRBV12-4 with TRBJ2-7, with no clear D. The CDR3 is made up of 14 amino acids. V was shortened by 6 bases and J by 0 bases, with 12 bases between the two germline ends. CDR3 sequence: CASSFPGNSYEQYF. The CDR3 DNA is TGTGCCAGCAGCTTTCCTGGGAACTCCTACGAGCAGTACTTC.

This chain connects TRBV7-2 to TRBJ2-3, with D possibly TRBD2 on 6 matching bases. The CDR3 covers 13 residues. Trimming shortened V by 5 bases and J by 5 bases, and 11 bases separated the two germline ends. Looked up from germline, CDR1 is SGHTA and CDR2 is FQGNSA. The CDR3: CASSMGGRDTQYF. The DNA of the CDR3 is TGTGCCAGCAGCATGGGAGGACGAGATACGCAGTATTTT.

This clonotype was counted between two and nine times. The CDR3, as DNA: TGTGCCAGCAGCCCCACCATAATACCCGGAGGGGACAGCAACTATGGCTACACCTTC. It codes for CASSPTIIPGGDSNYGYTF. The chain couples TRBV7-6 to TRBJ1-2; 7 bases agree with TRBD1. This CDR3 is built from 19 residues. V was clipped by 5 bases and J by 2 bases; unmatched bases: 20. Germline CDR1 reads SGHVS; CDR2 reads FNYEAQ.

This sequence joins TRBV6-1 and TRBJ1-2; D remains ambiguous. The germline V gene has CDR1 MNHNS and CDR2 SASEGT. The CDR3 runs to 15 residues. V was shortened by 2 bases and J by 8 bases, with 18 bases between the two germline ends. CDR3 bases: TGTGCCAGCAGTGAAAAGAGGACGACATTTCAGGGCTACACCTTC. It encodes CASSEKRTTFQGYTF.

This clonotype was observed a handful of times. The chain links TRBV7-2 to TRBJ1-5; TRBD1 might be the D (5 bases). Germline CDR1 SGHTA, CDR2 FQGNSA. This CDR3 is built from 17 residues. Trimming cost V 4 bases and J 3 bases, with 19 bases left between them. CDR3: CASSSRIRGVNNQPQHF. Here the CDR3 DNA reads TGTGCCAGCAGCTCCCGCATCCGGGGCGTAAACAATCAGCCCCAGCATTTT.

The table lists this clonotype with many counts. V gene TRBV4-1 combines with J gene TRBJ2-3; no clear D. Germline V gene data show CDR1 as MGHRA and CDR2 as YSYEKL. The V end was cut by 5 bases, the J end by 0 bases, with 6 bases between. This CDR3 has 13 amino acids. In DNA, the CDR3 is TGCGCCAGCAGCTCGGTTAGCACAGATACGCAGTATTTT. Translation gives CASSSVSTDTQYF.

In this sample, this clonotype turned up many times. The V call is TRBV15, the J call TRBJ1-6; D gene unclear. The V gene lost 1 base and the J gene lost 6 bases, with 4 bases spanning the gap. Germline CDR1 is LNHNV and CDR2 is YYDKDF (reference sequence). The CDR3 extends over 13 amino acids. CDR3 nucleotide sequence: TGTGCCACCAGCAGAGGGACTAATTCACCCCTCCACTTT. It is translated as CATSRGTNSPLHF.

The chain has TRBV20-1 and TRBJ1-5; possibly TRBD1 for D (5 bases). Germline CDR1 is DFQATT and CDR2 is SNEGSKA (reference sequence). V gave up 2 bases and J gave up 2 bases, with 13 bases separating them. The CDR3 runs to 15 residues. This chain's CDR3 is CSARPSGVGNQPQHF. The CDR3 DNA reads TGCAGTGCTAGACCCTCGGGGGTAGGCAATCAGCCCCAGCATTTT.

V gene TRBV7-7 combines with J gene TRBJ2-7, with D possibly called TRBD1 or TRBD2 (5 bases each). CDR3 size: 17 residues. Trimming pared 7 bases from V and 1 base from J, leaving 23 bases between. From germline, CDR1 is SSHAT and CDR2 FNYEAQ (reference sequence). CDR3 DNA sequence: TGTGCCAGCATCCCCAGAGTTGGGGGTCAGGGATCCTACGAGCAGTACTTC. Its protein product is CASIPRVGGQGSYEQYF.

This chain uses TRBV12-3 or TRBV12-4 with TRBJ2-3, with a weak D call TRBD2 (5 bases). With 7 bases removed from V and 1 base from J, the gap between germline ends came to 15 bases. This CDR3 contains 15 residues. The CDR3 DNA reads TGTGCCAGCACCAAAGCTAGCAGACGCACAGATACGCAGTATTTT. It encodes CASTKASRRTDTQYF.

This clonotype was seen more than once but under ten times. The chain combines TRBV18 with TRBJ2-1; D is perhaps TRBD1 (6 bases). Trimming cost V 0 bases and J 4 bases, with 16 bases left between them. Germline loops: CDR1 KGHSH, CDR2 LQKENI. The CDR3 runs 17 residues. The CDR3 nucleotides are TGTGCCAGCTCACCACCGATCGTTTGGGACAATTACAATGAGCAGTTCTTC. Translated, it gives CASSPPIVWDNYNEQFF.

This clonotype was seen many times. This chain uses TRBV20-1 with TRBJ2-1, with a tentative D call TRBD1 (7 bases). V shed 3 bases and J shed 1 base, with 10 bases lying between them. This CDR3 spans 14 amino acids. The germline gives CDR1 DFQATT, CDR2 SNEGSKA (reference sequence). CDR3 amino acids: CSASRGASYNEQFF. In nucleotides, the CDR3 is TGCAGTGCTAGCAGGGGGGCGTCCTACAATGAGCAGTTCTTC.

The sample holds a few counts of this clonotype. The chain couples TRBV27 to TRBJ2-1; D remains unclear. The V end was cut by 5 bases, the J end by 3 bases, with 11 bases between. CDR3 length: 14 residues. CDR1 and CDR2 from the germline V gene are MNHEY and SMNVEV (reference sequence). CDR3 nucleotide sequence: TGTGCCAGCAGTATTCGGAGACTCTACAATGAGCAGTTCTTC. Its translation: CASSIRRLYNEQFF.

CDR3 in amino acids: CSAIRGAGVGELFF. The DNA of the CDR3 is TGCAGTGCTATACGCGGGGCCGGAGTTGGGGAGCTGTTTTTT. The chain links TRBV20-1 to TRBJ2-2, with D maybe TRBD2 (6 bases). The CDR3 covers 14 residues. V lost 4 bases and J lost 8, with 17 bases in between. From germline, CDR1 is DFQATT and CDR2 SNEGSKA (reference sequence).

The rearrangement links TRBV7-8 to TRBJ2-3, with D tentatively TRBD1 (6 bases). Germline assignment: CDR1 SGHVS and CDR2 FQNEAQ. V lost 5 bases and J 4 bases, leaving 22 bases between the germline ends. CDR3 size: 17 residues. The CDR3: CASSVPQGPTIPDTQYF. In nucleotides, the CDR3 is TGTGCCAGCAGCGTCCCACAGGGTCCCACCATCCCAGATACGCAGTATTTT.

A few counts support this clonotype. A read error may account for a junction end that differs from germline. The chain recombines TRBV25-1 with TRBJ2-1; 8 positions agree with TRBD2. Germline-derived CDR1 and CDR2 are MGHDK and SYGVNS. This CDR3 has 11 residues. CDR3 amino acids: CASGAGVIMVF. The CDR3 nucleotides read TGTGCCAGCGGAGCGGGGGTCATCATGGTCTTC.

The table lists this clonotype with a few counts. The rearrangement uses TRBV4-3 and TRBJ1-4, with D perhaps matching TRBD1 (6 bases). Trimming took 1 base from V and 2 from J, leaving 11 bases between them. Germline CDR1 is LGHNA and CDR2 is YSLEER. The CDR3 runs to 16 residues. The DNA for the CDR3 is TGCGCCAGCAGCCAAGGGGGGGCAGGGACTAATGAAAAACTGTTTTTT. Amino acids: CASSQGGAGTNEKLFF.